Each of the 8 T cell receptor beta chains below was sequenced from the same sample in a study of early T cells in non-severe SARS-CoV-2 infection. TCRdb fed the 5' RACE reads into MiXCR, producing one record per CDR3 protein. This table has 65,000 to 80,000 distinct CDR3 sequences, about 11% appearing once. The specimen sequenced was whole blood. These receptors all stem from an adult who was a healthcare worker with PCR-confirmed SARS-CoV-2 infection or an uninfected control (not recorded which).

As for this clonotype: A clone one base away is much larger, so this may be a read error. The gene calls are TRBV20-1 and TRBJ2-1, with 9 bases lining up with TRBD1. The germline V gene has CDR1 DFQATT and CDR2 SNEGSKA (reference sequence). The CDR3 length is 15 residues. V gave up 0 bases and J gave up 5 bases; unmatched junction bases: 5. The CDR3 DNA reads as TGCAGTGCTAGAGAAATGGGACAGGGTGACAATGAGCAGTTCTTC. Translation gives CSAREMGQGDNEQFF.

The genes are TRBV6-5 and TRBJ2-3, with a weak D call TRBD2 (6 bases). CDR3 length equals 15 residues. CDR1 is MNHEY, CDR2 SVGAGI, per germline. V lost 8 bases to trimming and J lost 4 bases, with 19 bases between them. The CDR3 DNA follows: TGTGCCAGCCGCCCCAATGGCGGGGCCGCAGATACGCAGTATTTT. It encodes CASRPNGGAADTQYF.

Only a few counts were recorded for this clonotype. CDR3 amino acids: CASSSQDGDRVQETQYF. In DNA form, the CDR3 reads TGTGCCAGCAGCTCTCAAGATGGGGACAGGGTCCAAGAGACCCAGTACTTC. The rearrangement uses TRBV9 and TRBJ2-5; 9 bases fit TRBD1. The V gene's germline CDR1 is SGDLS and CDR2 YYNGEE. J lost 1 base, V lost 4 bases, and 11 bases had no gene match. This CDR3 region has 17 residues.

The rearrangement uses TRBV12-3 or TRBV12-4 and TRBJ1-2; TRBD1 might be the D (5 bases). V lost 1 base to trimming and J lost 4 bases, with 16 bases between them. There are 16 residues in the CDR3. The CDR3 reads CASSLVEGRRGYGYTF. Here the CDR3 DNA reads TGTGCCAGCAGTTTAGTTGAGGGCAGGAGGGGCTATGGCTACACCTTC.

This clonotype has just a few counts. The CDR3 DNA follows: TGCAGTGCTAACCTGCAACACGAGCAGTACTTC. Translated: CSANLQHEQYF. The chain joins TRBV20-1 to TRBJ2-7; D gene uncertain. Germline V gene data show CDR1 as DFQATT and CDR2 as SNEGSKA (reference sequence). The CDR3 is 11 amino acids. The V end was cut by 4 bases, the J end by 5 bases, with 9 bases between.

The table lists this clonotype with a few counts. The chain combines TRBV24-1 with TRBJ2-2, with 8 positions matching TRBD1. Germline V gene sequence: CDR1 KGHDR, CDR2 SFDVKD. The CDR3 spans 16 residues. Unmatched junction bases numbered 7, after V lost 4 bases and J lost 4 bases. CDR3 amino acids: CATSDSGTGPTGELFF. In DNA, the CDR3 is TGTGCCACCAGTGACTCGGGGACAGGACCCACCGGGGAGCTGTTTTTT.

The genes are TRBV29-1 and TRBJ2-7; possibly TRBD1 for D (5 bases). Per the germline V gene, CDR1 is SQVTM and CDR2 is ANQGSEA. The CDR3 extends over 12 amino acids. V lost 3 bases to trimming and J lost 1 base, with 7 bases between them. DNA of the CDR3: TGCAGCGTTGAGACAGAGTCCTACGAGCAGTACTTC. Protein: CSVETESYEQYF.

This clonotype was found a few times. The chain couples TRBV2 to TRBJ2-2, with D tentatively TRBD1 (6 bases). CDR1 is SNHLY, CDR2 FYNNEI, per germline. There are 16 residues in the CDR3. The V gene lost 0 bases and the J gene lost 1 base, with 9 bases spanning the gap. The CDR3 bases are TGTGCCAGCAGTGAAGCGGGGACAATGAACACCGGGGAGCTGTTTTTT. Residues: CASSEAGTMNTGELFF.